This T cell receptor (beta chain) is from a study of neurological immune-mediated disorders (dated by TCRdb to the late 2010s). About the study as a whole: Peripheral blood TCR-beta repertoires from patients with HTLV-I-associated myelopathy (HAM/TSP), patients with multiple sclerosis, and healthy controls were compared in the study using UMI-based sequencing. The roughly 100 TCR-beta libraries covered PBMC samples along with longitudinal samples, technical triplicates, and paired sorted CD4+ and CD8+ T-cell subsets. Longitudinal HAM/TSP donors and healthy donors each had 3 time-points at intervals of about 3-45 months. The cohort included about 66 subjects: about 15 with HAM/TSP, approximately 34 with multiple sclerosis, and approximately 20 healthy controls. Broad study findings and their caveats: Expanded clones from different subjects shared no identical CDR3 amino acid sequences, which suggests that TCR-beta repertoires were private in all groups. TCR clonal expansion was highest in HAM/TSP patients and lowest in MS patients, with MS patients falling below even healthy controls.

The sample holds many counts of this clonotype. There is no known antigen for this receptor. No base quality values were provided; no much bigger clone lies one nucleotide off. This specimen's time point label, per the study, means: longitudinal time-point 2. Unsorted PBMC libraries were generated from 2 million PBMCs stored in RNAlater at -80 °C until RNA extraction. Peripheral blood underwent Ficoll-Hypaque density gradient centrifugation to isolate PBMCs, which were then cryopreserved in liquid nitrogen. To synthesize cDNA, template-switch 5'RACE was performed with a primer carrying a 10-nucleotide random unique molecular identifier so that each TCR transcript was tagged. Each sequencing run produced over 180 million TCR-beta sequences covering 15-18 subjects. Total RNA was extracted with the RNeasy kit. The KAPA Real-time Library Amplification kit was used to amplify TCR-beta VDJ regions with primers targeting the TCR constant region and the 5'RACE anchor. Sample indexes and Illumina adaptors were added in a first PCR, and a second PCR then increased library yield. The roughly 650 bp TCR product was size-selected on a 2% E-gel SizeSelection system after Ampure bead purification. Before pooling, library quality was checked on a Bioanalyzer, concentration was measured with Qubit, and libraries were quantified with the Kapa Library Quantification kit. Libraries were sequenced paired-end 2 x 150 bp on an Illumina HiSeq 2500. To increase sequence diversity, roughly 25-31% phiX was spiked into each library pool. In the source study's methods: Quality-filtered reads were processed with the UMI-based MiGEC pipeline, and over 90% of raw TCR sequences were removed by the MiGEC pipeline during error correction. IMGT germline references were used for aligning VDJ genes, and each clonotype was defined as a unique CDR3 amino acid sequence together with its V-J genes. Clonal expansion, Shannon diversity and CDR3 relatedness were evaluated with VDJtools (CalcPairwiseDistances, ClusterSamples), while phylogenetic trees were built in CLCbio workbench. Using coefficient-of-variation modelling across technical triplicates, the study counted a clone as expanded if it had at least 8 unique UMIs. TCRdb redid the processing of the public reads, applying fastp at Q25 and MiXCR, and retained in-frame beta chains. Rows with one shared CDR3 protein collapse into an entry with the most common genes and DNA. TCRdb's processing, not the authors', yielded these V and J calls. Across this sample there are some 50,000 distinct CDR3 sequences, with around 13% seen only once. Jointly, the top ten make up under 5% of the sample.

Its CDR3 holds 12 amino acids, cysteine through phenylalanine. Of all the DNA, just the CDR3 is kept, 36 bases in frame from base 1. V trim: 6 bases; J trim: 10 bases; unmatched bases: 4. From the germline V gene, CDR1 is MGHRA and CDR2 is YSYEKL. This sequence uses TRBV4-1 and TRBJ2-1, and TRBD2 matches 9 of the central bases. Sequencing was carried out using PBMCs. This sequence originates from a male donor with HTLV-1-associated myelopathy (HAM/TSP). The CDR3: CASSSLAGEQFF. The DNA is as follows: TGCGCCAGCAGTTCCCTAGCGGGGGAGCAGTTCTTC.